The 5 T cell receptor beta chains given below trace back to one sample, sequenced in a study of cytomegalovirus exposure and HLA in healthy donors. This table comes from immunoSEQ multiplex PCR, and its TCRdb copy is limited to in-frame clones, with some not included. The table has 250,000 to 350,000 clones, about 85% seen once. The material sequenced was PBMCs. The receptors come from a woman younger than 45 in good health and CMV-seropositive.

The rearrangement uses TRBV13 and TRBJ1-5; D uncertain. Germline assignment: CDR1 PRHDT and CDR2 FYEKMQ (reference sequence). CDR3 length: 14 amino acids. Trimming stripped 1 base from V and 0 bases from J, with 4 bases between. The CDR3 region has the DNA TGTGCCAGCAGCTTAGCAAATAGCAATCAGCCCCAGCATTTT. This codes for CASSLANSNQPQHF.

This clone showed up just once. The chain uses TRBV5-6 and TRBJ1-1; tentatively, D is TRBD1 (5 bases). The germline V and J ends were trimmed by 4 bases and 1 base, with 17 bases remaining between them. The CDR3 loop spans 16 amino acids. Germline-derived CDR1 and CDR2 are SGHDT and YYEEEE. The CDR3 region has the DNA TGTGCCAGCAGCCCCGGAAGGGGACGACCGAACACTGAAGCTTTCTTT. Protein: CASSPGRGRPNTEAFF.

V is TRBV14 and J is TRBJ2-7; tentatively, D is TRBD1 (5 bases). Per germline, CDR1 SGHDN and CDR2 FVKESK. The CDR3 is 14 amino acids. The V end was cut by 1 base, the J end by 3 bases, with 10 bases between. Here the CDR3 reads CASSQGGRGYEQYF. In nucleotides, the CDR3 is TGTGCCAGCAGCCAAGGGGGTAGGGGCTACGAGCAGTACTTC.

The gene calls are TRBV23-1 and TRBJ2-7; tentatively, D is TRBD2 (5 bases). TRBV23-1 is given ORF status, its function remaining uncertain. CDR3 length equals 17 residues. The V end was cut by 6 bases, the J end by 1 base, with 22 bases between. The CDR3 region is CASSPGIWRKLSYEQYF. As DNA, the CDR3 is TGCGCCAGCAGCCCCGGGATTTGGAGAAAACTGTCCTACGAGCAGTACTTC.

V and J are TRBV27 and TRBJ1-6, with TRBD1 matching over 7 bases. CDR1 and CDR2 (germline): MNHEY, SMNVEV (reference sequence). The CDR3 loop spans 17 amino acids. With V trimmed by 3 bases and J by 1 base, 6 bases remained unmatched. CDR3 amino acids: CASSFSDRLSYNSPLHF. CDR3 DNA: TGTGCCAGCAGTTTCTCGGACAGGCTTTCCTATAATTCACCCCTCCACTTT.